The next 9 T cell receptor beta chains were all read from a single sample in a study of T cells in Graves' hyperthyroidism and ophthalmopathy. The source material, RNA transcripts, was used to amplify TCR beta CDR3 regions. Using the HTBI primer set, a first-round RT-PCR was run on the TCR CDR3. A single record per CDR3 protein comes from TCRdb applying MiXCR to the multiplex PCR reads. The profile shows about 840,000 distinct CDR3 sequences, 38% of them singletons. The sample was blood. Every receptor here comes from a man younger than 30 with Graves' hyperthyroidism.

This clonotype was picked up many times. This chain links TRBV15 with TRBJ1-1, with D uncertain. V was trimmed by 3 bases and J by 3 bases, leaving 5 bases between them. The CDR3 covers 12 residues. Germline CDR1 is LNHNV and CDR2 is YYDKDF (reference sequence). CDR3 in DNA: TGTGCCACCAGCAGCGGATACACTGAAGCTTTCTTT. This gives the protein CATSSGYTEAFF.

The chain employs TRBV7-2 and TRBJ2-7; TRBD1 aligns across 8 bases. V shed 5 bases, J shed 2 bases, and the junction held 5 bases outside the gene matches. CDR3 length: 14 amino acids. The germline V gene encodes CDR1 SGHTA and CDR2 FQGNSA. The CDR3 region is CASSPTGVTYEQYF. The CDR3 DNA follows: TGTGCCAGCAGCCCGACAGGGGTCACCTACGAGCAGTACTTC. The variable domain in full, completed from reference TRBV7-2 and TRBJ2-7, reads GAGVSQSPSNKVTEKGKDVELRCDPISGHTALYWYRQSLGQGLEFLIYFQGNSAPDKSGLPSDRFSAERTGGSVSTLTIQRTQQEDSAVYLCASSPTGVTYEQYFGPGTRLTVT.

Many counts were recorded for this clonotype. V is TRBV12-3 or TRBV12-4 and J is TRBJ1-6; D ambiguous. Trimming cost V 5 bases and J 8 bases, with 10 bases left between them. This CDR3 comprises 13 residues. This CDR3 reads CASSRTLDSPLHF. CDR3 DNA sequence: TGTGCCAGCAGTCGAACCTTAGATTCACCCCTCCACTTT.

This rearrangement joins TRBV20-1 to TRBJ2-7; 8 bases are shared with TRBD1. The germline CDR1 and CDR2 sequences are DFQATT and SNEGSKA (reference sequence). The ends lost 6 bases at V and 6 bases at J; junction bases unmatched: 10. The CDR3 loop spans 13 amino acids. CDR3 loop: CSATRTGKGEQYF. As DNA, the CDR3 is TGCAGTGCGACCAGGACAGGGAAAGGCGAGCAGTACTTC.

J is TRBJ1-2 and V is TRBV14; 9 nucleotides match TRBD1. With V trimmed by 4 bases and J by 10 bases, 7 bases remained unmatched. CDR3 length equals 13 residues. The germline V gene has CDR1 SGHDN and CDR2 FVKESK. In DNA, the CDR3 is TGTGCCAGCAGCCCCCACAGGGGGCAGGACTACACCTTC. It yields the protein CASSPHRGQDYTF.

The chain couples TRBV7-2 to TRBJ2-2, with D possibly being TRBD2 (5 bases). Germline lookup yields CDR1 SGHTA and CDR2 FQGNSA. Trimming pared 5 bases from V and 3 bases from J, leaving 13 bases between. The CDR3 contains 15 residues. The CDR3 is CASSIVGGDTGELFF. CDR3 bases: TGTGCCAGCAGCATCGTTGGAGGTGACACCGGGGAGCTGTTTTTT.

J is TRBJ1-5 and V is TRBV7-6, with D possibly matching TRBD1 (5 bases). The CDR3 covers 14 residues. V dropped 6 bases and J dropped 7 bases, with 16 bases sitting between them. In germline, CDR1 is SGHVS, CDR2 FNYEAQ. The CDR3 bases are TGTGCCAGCAGTTCTGGGGCTGGGGCCCAGCCCCAGCATTTT. This gives the protein CASSSGAGAQPQHF.

This clonotype was seen at least ten times. The chain joins TRBV19 to TRBJ1-1; D unresolved. The germline V and J ends were trimmed by 7 bases and 1 base, with 13 bases remaining between them. Germline loops: CDR1 LNHDA, CDR2 SQIVND (reference sequence). This CDR3 comprises 14 residues. CDR3 coding DNA: TGTGCCAGTACGGAGGTCCTCGGGAACACTGAAGCTTTCTTT. As protein: CASTEVLGNTEAFF. The full variable domain, its missing parts supplied by reference TRBV19 and TRBJ1-1, is DGGITQSPKYLFRKEGQNVTLSCEQNLNHDAMYWYRQDPGQGLRLIYYSQIVNDFQKGDIAEGYSVSREKKESFPLTVTSAQKNPTAFYLCASTEVLGNTEAFFGQGTRLTVV.

The chain carries TRBV19 and TRBJ1-5, with no clear D. Germline assignment: CDR1 LNHDA and CDR2 SQIVND (reference sequence). Trimming left V 3 bases short and J 2 bases short, with 11 bases between. The CDR3 covers 15 residues. CDR3 DNA sequence: TGTGCCAGTAGTATGAACAGCGGGGGCAATCAGCCCCAGCATTTT. This gives the protein CASSMNSGGNQPQHF.